The 16 T cell receptor beta chains in this list originate from one sample, sequenced in a study of blood T cell repertoires in COVID-19. The assay was immunoSEQ multiplex PCR, and TCRdb's table has in-frame clones only and misses some. The table shows more than 60,000 clones, with 84% occurring only once. The specimen sequenced was peripheral blood. These receptors came from a man aged 50-60 years with acute or convalescent COVID-19.

This sequence joins TRBV5-1 and TRBJ2-3, with a weak D call TRBD2 (6 bases). Germline assignment: CDR1 SGHRS and CDR2 YFSETQ. The CDR3 has 15 amino acids. Trimming took 5 bases from V and 0 from J, leaving 13 bases between them. The DNA of the CDR3 is TGCGCCAGCAGTTGGACCGGGACTAGCACAGATACGCAGTATTTT. This sequence encodes CASSWTGTSTDTQYF. Looking up the rest from reference TRBV5-1 and TRBJ2-3 gives the full variable domain: KAGVTQTPRYLIKTRGQQVTLSCSPISGHRSVSWYQQTPGQGLQFLFEYFSETQRNKGNFPGRFSGRQFSNSRSEMNVSTLELGDSALYLCASSWTGTSTDTQYFGPGTRLTVL.

J is TRBJ1-3 and V is TRBV6-5; 7 nucleotides agree with TRBD1. Unmatched junction bases numbered 4, after V lost 5 bases and J lost 0 bases. Germline V lookup: CDR1 MNHEY, CDR2 SVGAGI. The length of the CDR3 is 15 residues. The CDR3 loop is CASSTDRDSGNTIYF. The CDR3 region has the DNA TGTGCCAGCAGTACCGACAGGGACTCTGGAAACACCATATATTTT.

The chain couples TRBV11-3 to TRBJ1-6, with D uncertain. CDR3 length: 13 residues. The germline V gene encodes CDR1 SGHNT and CDR2 YENEEA. V lost 1 base and J 9 bases, leaving 7 bases between the germline ends. CDR3 coding DNA: TGTGCCAGCAGCTTAGGGGCAGGTTCACCCCTCCACTTT. This gives the protein CASSLGAGSPLHF.

The chain uses TRBV7-6 and TRBJ2-2, with 9 bases fitting TRBD1. CDR1 is SGHVS and CDR2 is FNYEAQ in the germline V gene. The CDR3 has 17 residues. V trimming: 2 bases; J trimming: 4 bases; junction bases outside the gene matches: 8. The CDR3 region is CASSLPPGTGPTGELFF. The CDR3 nucleotides are TGTGCCAGCAGCTTACCTCCCGGGACAGGGCCCACCGGGGAGCTGTTTTTT.

This chain joins TRBV21-1 and TRBJ2-2; the D call in the table, TRBD1, was not verified against the DNA. TRBV21-1 is deemed a pseudogene. The CDR3 totals 17 residues. The CDR3: CASSTLRTGANTGELFF. CDR3 nucleotides: TGTGCCAGCAGCACTCTTAGGACAGGCGCGAACACCGGGGAGCTGTTTTTT.

V gene TRBV24-1 combines with J gene TRBJ2-7; 8 bases are a match to TRBD1. Germline values: CDR1 KGHDR, CDR2 SFDVKD. This CDR3 spans 18 amino acids. Trimming cost V 7 bases and J 4 bases; bases outside gene matches: 20. DNA of the CDR3: TGTGCCACCAGCCCCAACCCCGGACAGGGAGGCCCGTCTTACGAGCAGTACTTC. This codes for CATSPNPGQGGPSYEQYF.

This clone showed up just once. The chain employs TRBV28 and TRBJ1-6; 10 nucleotides match TRBD1. Germline CDR1 MDHEN, CDR2 SYDVKM. J lost 5 bases, V lost 3 bases, and 4 bases had no gene match. The CDR3 loop spans 16 amino acids. The CDR3 sequence is CASSFLTGGNNSPLHF. The CDR3 nucleotides read TGTGCCAGCAGTTTCCTGACAGGGGGCAATAATTCACCCCTCCACTTT.

The chain links TRBV7-3 to TRBJ2-1; 9 bases are a match to TRBD1. Per germline, CDR1 SGHTA and CDR2 FQGTGA. The length of the CDR3 is 16 residues. With 2 bases clipped from V and 5 bases from J, the junction kept 7 bases outside the gene matches. The CDR3 loop is CASSLGWTGVHNEQFF. The CDR3 DNA is TGTGCCAGCAGCTTAGGGTGGACAGGGGTGCACAATGAGCAGTTCTTC. The variable domain in full, completed from reference TRBV7-3 and TRBJ2-1, reads GAGVSQTPSNKVTEKGKYVELRCDPISGHTALYWYRQSLGQGPEFLIYFQGTGAADDSGLPNDRFFAVRPEGSVSTLKIQRTERGDSAVYLCASSLGWTGVHNEQFFGPGTRLTVL.

This clone was counted a single time. The chain carries TRBV4-2 and TRBJ2-1, with 10 bases that match TRBD2. This CDR3 has 17 residues. Germline V gene sequence: CDR1 LGHNA, CDR2 YNFKEQ. The J segment lost 5 bases and the V segment lost 0 bases, leaving 7 bases of the junction unmatched. Here the CDR3 DNA reads TGTGCCAGCAGCCAAGATGCAACCGGGACTAGCGACAATGAGCAGTTCTTC. Protein: CASSQDATGTSDNEQFF.

This clone has just one count. The J gene is TRBJ2-7, the V gene TRBV2; maybe TRBD1 (5 bases). This CDR3 is 13 amino acids long. Per the germline V gene, CDR1 is SNHLY and CDR2 is FYNNEI. V was trimmed by 8 bases and J by 2 bases, leaving 13 bases between them. The CDR3 protein is CASLPLTAYEQYF. The CDR3 DNA reads TGTGCCAGCTTACCCTTGACAGCCTACGAGCAGTACTTC.

This clone was seen a few times. The chain links TRBV6-4 to TRBJ2-2; 8 nucleotides agree with TRBD1. The CDR3 covers 14 residues. J was trimmed by 4 bases and V by 4 bases; bases with no gene match: 2. Germline CDR1 MRHNA, CDR2 SNTAGT. The DNA of the CDR3 is TGTGCCAGCAGTGGGACAGGGTCCACCGGGGAGCTGTTTTTT. This translates into CASSGTGSTGELFF.

This clone showed up just once. This rearrangement joins TRBV6-5 to TRBJ2-1; 11 bases line up with TRBD2. The germline CDR1 and CDR2 sequences are MNHEY and SVGAGI. V gave up 2 bases and J gave up 6 bases; unmatched junction bases: 3. CDR3 length: 15 residues. CDR3 amino acids: CASSYGTSGLNEQFF. The CDR3 coding sequence is TGTGCCAGCAGTTACGGGACTAGCGGACTCAATGAGCAGTTCTTC.

The rearrangement uses TRBV29-1 and TRBJ1-2; D is unclear. CDR3 length: 13 amino acids. Germline CDR1 reads SQVTM; CDR2 reads ANQGSEA. V lost 7 bases, J lost 4 bases, and 16 bases lay in between. The DNA for the CDR3 is TGCAGCGCATCTGGGCAGGCCTTCTATGGCTACACCTTC. Translation gives CSASGQAFYGYTF. Full variable domain (remainder filled in from reference TRBV29-1 and TRBJ1-2): SAVISQKPSRDICQRGTSLTIQCQVDSQVTMMFWYRQQPGQSLTLIATANQGSEATYESGFVIDKFPISRPNLTFSTLTVSNMSPEDSSIYLCSASGQAFYGYTFGSGTRLTVV.

The chain carries TRBV6-7 and TRBJ2-7, with unresolved D. TRBV6-7 is known as an ORF, though its function is uncertain. With 0 bases removed from V and 3 bases from J, the gap between germline ends came to 3 bases. This CDR3 region has 12 residues. Written as DNA, the CDR3 is TGTGCCAGCAGTTACTCACTCTACGAGCAGTACTTC. Translating gives CASSYSLYEQYF.

This clone is a singleton in its sample. Other DNA sequences in the sample encode the same CDR3. The chain joins TRBV4-3 to TRBJ2-7; D is possibly TRBD2 (5 bases). Germline CDR1 reads LGHNA; CDR2 reads YSLEER. The CDR3 covers 16 residues. The V gene lost 0 bases and the J gene lost 1 base, with 13 bases spanning the gap. This CDR3 reads CASSQDEGGPSYEQYF. The CDR3 nucleotides read TGCGCCAGCAGCCAAGACGAGGGCGGCCCTTCCTACGAGCAGTACTTC.

The chain combines TRBV9 with TRBJ2-1; tentative D call: TRBD2 (6 bases). The CDR3 loop spans 14 amino acids. Germline V gene data show CDR1 as SGDLS and CDR2 as YYNGEE. The V end lost 4 bases, the J end lost 10 bases, and 18 bases lay between the germline ends. The CDR3 spells CASSLRRERIEQFF. In DNA, the CDR3 is TGTGCCAGCAGCCTCCGCCGGGAGCGAATAGAGCAGTTCTTC.